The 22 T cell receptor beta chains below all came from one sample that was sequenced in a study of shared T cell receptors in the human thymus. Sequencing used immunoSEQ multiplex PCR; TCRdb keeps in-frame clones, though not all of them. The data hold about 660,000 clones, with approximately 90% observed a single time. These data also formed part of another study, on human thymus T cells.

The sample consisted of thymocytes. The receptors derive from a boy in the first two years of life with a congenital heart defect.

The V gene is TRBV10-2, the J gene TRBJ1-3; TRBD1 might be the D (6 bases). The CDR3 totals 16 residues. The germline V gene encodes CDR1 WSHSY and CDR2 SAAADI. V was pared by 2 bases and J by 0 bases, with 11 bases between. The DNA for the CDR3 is TGCGCCAGCAGTGAGCTTGGACAGTCCTCTGGAAACACCATATATTTT. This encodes CASSELGQSSGNTIYF.

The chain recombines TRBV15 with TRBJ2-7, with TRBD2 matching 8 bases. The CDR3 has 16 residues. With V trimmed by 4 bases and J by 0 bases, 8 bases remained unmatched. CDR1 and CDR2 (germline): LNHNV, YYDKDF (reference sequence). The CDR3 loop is CATSTVSGKGSYEQYF. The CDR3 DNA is TGTGCCACCAGCACAGTTAGCGGGAAGGGCTCCTACGAGCAGTACTTC.

CDR3 residues: CASSSGLAGAPFYNEQFF. The CDR3 nucleotides are TGTGCCAGTAGTTCAGGACTAGCGGGAGCCCCGTTCTACAATGAGCAGTTCTTC. The chain has TRBV19 and TRBJ2-1, with 13 bases fitting TRBD2. The ends lost 5 bases at V and 3 bases at J; junction bases unmatched: 10. CDR3 length: 18 residues. Germline CDR1 LNHDA, CDR2 SQIVND (reference sequence).

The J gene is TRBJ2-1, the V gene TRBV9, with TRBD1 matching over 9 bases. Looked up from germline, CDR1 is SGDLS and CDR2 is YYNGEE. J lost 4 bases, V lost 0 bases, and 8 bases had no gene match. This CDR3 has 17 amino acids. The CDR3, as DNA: TGTGCCAGCAGCGTAGATCCCTACAGGGGGCCATACAATGAGCAGTTCTTC. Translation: CASSVDPYRGPYNEQFF.

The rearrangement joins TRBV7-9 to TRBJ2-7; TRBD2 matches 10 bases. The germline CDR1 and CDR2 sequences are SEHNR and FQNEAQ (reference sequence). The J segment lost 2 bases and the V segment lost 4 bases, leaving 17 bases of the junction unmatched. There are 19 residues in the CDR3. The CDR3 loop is CASSSLPLLLAGAPYEQYF. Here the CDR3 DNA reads TGTGCCAGCAGCTCCCTGCCTCTCCTTCTAGCGGGAGCCCCCTACGAGCAGTACTTC.

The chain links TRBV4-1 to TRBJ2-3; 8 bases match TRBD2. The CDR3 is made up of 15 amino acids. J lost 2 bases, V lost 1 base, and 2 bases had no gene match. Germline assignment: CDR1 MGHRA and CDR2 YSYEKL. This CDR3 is CASSQGSGVTDTQYF. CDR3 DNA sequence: TGCGCCAGCAGCCAAGGTAGCGGGGTCACAGATACGCAGTATTTT.

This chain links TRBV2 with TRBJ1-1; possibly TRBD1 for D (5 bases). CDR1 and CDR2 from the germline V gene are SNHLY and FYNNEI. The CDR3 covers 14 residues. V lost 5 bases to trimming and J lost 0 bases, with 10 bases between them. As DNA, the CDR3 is TGTGCCAGCAGTCTGGGACTGATGAACACTGAAGCTTTCTTT. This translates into CASSLGLMNTEAFF.

The CDR3 DNA reads as TGTGCCAGCAGCTTGAAGCCTCGACTAGCGGGAGACTACGAGCAGTACTTC. Protein sequence: CASSLKPRLAGDYEQYF. The V call is TRBV7-8, the J call TRBJ2-7, with 12 positions matching TRBD2. From germline, CDR1 is SGHVS and CDR2 FQNEAQ. V lost 3 bases, J lost 3 bases, and 9 bases stayed unmatched. The CDR3 is 17 residues long.

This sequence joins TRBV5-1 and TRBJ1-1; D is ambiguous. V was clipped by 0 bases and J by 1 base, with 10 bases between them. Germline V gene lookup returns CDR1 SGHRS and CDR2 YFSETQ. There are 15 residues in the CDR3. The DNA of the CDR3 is TGCGCCAGCAGCTTGGATAGGGAGGCGAACACTGAAGCTTTCTTT. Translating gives CASSLDREANTEAFF.

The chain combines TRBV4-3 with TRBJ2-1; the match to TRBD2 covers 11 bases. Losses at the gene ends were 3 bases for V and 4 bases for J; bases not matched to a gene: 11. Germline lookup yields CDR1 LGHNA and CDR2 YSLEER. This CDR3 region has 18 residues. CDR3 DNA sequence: TGCGCCAGCAGCCACACGTATTCGACTAGCGGGGTATACAATGAGCAGTTCTTC. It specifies CASSHTYSTSGVYNEQFF.

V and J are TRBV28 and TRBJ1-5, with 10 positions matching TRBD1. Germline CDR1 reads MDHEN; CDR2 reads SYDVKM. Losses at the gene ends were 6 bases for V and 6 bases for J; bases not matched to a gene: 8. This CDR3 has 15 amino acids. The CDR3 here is CASSSGQGDFQPQHF. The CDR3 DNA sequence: TGTGCCAGCAGCTCAGGACAGGGGGACTTTCAGCCCCAGCATTTT.

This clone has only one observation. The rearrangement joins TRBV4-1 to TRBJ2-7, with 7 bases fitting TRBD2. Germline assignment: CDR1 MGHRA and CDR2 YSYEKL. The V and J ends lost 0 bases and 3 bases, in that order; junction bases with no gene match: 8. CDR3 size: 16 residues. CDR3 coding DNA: TGCGCCAGCAGCCAAGATAGCTGGGGGGGGGACTACGAGCAGTACTTC. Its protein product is CASSQDSWGGDYEQYF.

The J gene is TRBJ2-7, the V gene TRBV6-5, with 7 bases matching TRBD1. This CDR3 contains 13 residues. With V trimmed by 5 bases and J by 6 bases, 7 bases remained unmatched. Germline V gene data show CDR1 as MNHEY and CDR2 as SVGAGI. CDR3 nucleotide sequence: TGTGCCAGCAGTCAAAGAGGGGGCCTCGAGCAGTACTTC. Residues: CASSQRGGLEQYF.

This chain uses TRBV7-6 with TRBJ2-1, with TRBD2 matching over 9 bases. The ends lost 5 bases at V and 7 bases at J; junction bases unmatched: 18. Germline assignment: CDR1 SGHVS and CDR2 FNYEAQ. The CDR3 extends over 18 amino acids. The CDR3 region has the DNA TGTGCCAGCAGCCCACCCCGGGGTCTAGCGGGAAGAGAGAATGAGCAGTTCTTC. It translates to CASSPPRGLAGRENEQFF.

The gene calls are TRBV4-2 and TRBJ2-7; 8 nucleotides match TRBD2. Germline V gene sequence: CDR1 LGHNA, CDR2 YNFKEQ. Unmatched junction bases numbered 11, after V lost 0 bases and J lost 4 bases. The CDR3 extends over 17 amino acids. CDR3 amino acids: CASSQEGWAGGSYEQYF. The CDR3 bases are TGTGCCAGCAGCCAAGAGGGTTGGGCGGGAGGTTCGTACGAGCAGTACTTC.

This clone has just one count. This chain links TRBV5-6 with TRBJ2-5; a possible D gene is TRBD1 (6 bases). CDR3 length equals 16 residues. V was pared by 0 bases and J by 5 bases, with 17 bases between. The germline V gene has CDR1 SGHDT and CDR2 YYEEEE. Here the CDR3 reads CASSLDAPQGQETQYF. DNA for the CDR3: TGTGCCAGCAGCTTGGACGCCCCCCAGGGGCAGGAGACCCAGTACTTC.

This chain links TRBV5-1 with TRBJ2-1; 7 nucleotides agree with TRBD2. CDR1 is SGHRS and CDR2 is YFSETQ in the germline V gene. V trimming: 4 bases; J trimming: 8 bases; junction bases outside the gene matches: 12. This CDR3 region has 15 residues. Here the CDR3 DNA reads TGCGCCAGCAGCCCCACCCGTCGGACTAGAGATGAGCAGTTCTTC. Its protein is CASSPTRRTRDEQFF.

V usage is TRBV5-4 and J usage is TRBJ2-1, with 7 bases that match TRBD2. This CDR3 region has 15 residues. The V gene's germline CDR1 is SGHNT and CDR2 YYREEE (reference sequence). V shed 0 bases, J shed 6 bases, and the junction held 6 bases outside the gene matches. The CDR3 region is CASSLAGGISNEQFF. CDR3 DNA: TGTGCCAGCAGCTTGGCGGGAGGAATTTCCAATGAGCAGTTCTTC.

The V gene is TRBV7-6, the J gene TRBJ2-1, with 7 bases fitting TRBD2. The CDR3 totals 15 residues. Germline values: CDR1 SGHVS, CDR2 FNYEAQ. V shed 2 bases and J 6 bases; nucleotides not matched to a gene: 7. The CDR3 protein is CASSLFAGDLNEQFF. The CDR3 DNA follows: TGTGCCAGCAGCTTATTCGCGGGAGACCTCAATGAGCAGTTCTTC. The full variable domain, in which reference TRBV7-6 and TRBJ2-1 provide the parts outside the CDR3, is GAGVSQSPRYKVTKRGQDVALRCDPISGHVSLYWYRQALGQGPEFLTYFNYEAQQDKSGLPNDRFSAERPEGSISTLTIQRTEQRDSAMYRCASSLFAGDLNEQFFGPGTRLTVL.

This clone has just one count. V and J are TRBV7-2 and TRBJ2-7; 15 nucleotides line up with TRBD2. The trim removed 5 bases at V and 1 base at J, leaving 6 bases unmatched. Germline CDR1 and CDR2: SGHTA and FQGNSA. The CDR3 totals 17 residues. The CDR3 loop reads CASSPWTSGRGSYEQYF. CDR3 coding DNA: TGTGCCAGCAGCCCCTGGACTAGCGGGAGGGGATCCTACGAGCAGTACTTC.

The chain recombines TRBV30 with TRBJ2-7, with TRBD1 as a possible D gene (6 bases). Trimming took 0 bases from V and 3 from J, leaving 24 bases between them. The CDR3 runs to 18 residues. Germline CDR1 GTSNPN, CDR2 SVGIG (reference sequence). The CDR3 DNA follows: TGTGCCTGGAGTGTAGTTTCCACTGCCGGGACAAATTACTACGAGCAGTACTTC. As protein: CAWSVVSTAGTNYYEQYF.

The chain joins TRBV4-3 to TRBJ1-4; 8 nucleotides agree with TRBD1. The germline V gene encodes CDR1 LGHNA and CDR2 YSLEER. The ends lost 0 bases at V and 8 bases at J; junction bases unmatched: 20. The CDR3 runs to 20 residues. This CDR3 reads CASSQDRFRTGTDDGEKLFF. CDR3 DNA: TGCGCCAGCAGCCAAGATAGGTTTCGGACAGGGACCGATGATGGAGAAAAACTGTTTTTT.